The 18 T cell receptor beta chains below come from one sample, sequenced in a study of T cells in Graves' hyperthyroidism and ophthalmopathy. Researchers amplified the TCR beta CDR3 regions from RNA transcripts. An initial round of RT-PCR targeting the TCR CDR3 relied on the HTBI primer set. TCRdb redid the calling of the multiplex PCR reads with MiXCR, one entry per CDR3 protein. The data hold 300,000 to 500,000 distinct CDR3 sequences, with over 11% observed a single time. Sample: blood. The source of these receptors is a man aged 50-60 years with Graves' ophthalmopathy.

This clonotype was picked up many times. V is TRBV27 and J is TRBJ2-1; D is unresolved. Per germline, CDR1 MNHEY and CDR2 SMNVEV (reference sequence). The V end lost 0 bases, the J end lost 8 bases, and 11 bases lay between the germline ends. The CDR3 is made up of 14 amino acids. As DNA, the CDR3 is TGTGCCAGCAGTTTATCTCGGGTTGAGCATGAGCAGTTCTTC. This codes for CASSLSRVEHEQFF.

CDR3 nucleotide sequence: TGCAGCGCCCTGGGAGATCATAGCAATCAGCCCCAGCATTTT. Protein sequence: CSALGDHSNQPQHF. J is TRBJ1-5 and V is TRBV20-1; D gene uncertain. The CDR3 loop spans 14 amino acids. Germline V lookup: CDR1 DFQATT, CDR2 SNEGSKA (reference sequence).

This CDR3 reads CSVSGGSETQYF. In nucleotides, the CDR3 is TGCAGCGTTAGTGGGGGAAGTGAGACCCAGTACTTC. V usage is TRBV29-1 and J usage is TRBJ2-5; D assignment may be TRBD1 or TRBD2 (5 bases each). This CDR3 region has 12 residues. Germline V gives CDR1 SQVTM, CDR2 ANQGSEA. With 5 bases removed from V and 5 bases from J, the gap between germline ends came to 12 bases. The full variable domain, rest sourced from reference TRBV29-1 and TRBJ2-5, is SAVISQKPSRDICQRGTSLTIQCQVDSQVTMMFWYRQQPGQSLTLIATANQGSEATYESGFVIDKFPISRPNLTFSTLTVSNMSPEDSSIYLCSVSGGSETQYFGPGTRLLVL.

This clonotype was seen ten or more times. This chain links TRBV2 with TRBJ2-1; maybe TRBD2 (6 bases). V lost 3 bases, J lost 1 base, and 13 bases lay in between. Germline V gives CDR1 SNHLY, CDR2 FYNNEI. The CDR3 totals 16 residues. CDR3 in amino acids: CASSDLLARSYNEQFF. The CDR3 DNA reads TGTGCCAGCAGTGATCTCCTAGCGAGGTCCTACAATGAGCAGTTCTTC.

The chain is built from TRBV3-1 and TRBJ2-7; TRBD1 agrees at 7 bases. The junction had 15 bases not matched to a gene; V was cut back by 8 bases and J by 5 bases. CDR3 size: 15 residues. Germline values: CDR1 LGHDT, CDR2 YNNKEL (reference sequence). DNA of the CDR3: TGTGCCAGCTATGCCCAGGGGGACAGTTCGAACGAGCAGTACTTC. This translates into CASYAQGDSSNEQYF.

This clonotype was seen repeatedly, ten times or more. V usage is TRBV20-1 and J usage is TRBJ2-1; possible D gene TRBD1, 6 bases. This CDR3 is 14 amino acids long. Per germline, CDR1 DFQATT and CDR2 SNEGSKA (reference sequence). V gave up 6 bases and J gave up 8 bases, with 20 bases separating them. In nucleotides, the CDR3 is TGCAGTGCCAAGGCGGCAGGGGCTAGCCATGAGCAGTTCTTC. The encoded protein is CSAKAAGASHEQFF.

This clonotype appeared many times. This sequence joins TRBV20-1 and TRBJ2-3; D may be TRBD1 or TRBD2 (5 bases each). V was cut by 3 bases and J by 1 base, with 11 bases left in between. Germline values: CDR1 DFQATT, CDR2 SNEGSKA (reference sequence). The CDR3 has 14 residues. CDR3 sequence (DNA): TGCAGTGCTAGCCGGGACGGAGGCACAGATACGCAGTATTTT. Protein: CSASRDGGTDTQYF.

The chain combines TRBV5-1 with TRBJ2-2, with no clear D. Trimming removed 2 bases at V and 5 bases at J, with 10 bases between. Germline assignment: CDR1 SGHRS and CDR2 YFSETQ. This CDR3 has 14 residues. The CDR3 sequence is CASSFFGVTGELFF. CDR3 in DNA: TGCGCCAGCAGCTTTTTTGGGGTTACCGGGGAGCTGTTTTTT. The entire variable domain, with the rest obtained from reference TRBV5-1 and TRBJ2-2, is as follows: KAGVTQTPRYLIKTRGQQVTLSCSPISGHRSVSWYQQTPGQGLQFLFEYFSETQRNKGNFPGRFSGRQFSNSRSEMNVSTLELGDSALYLCASSFFGVTGELFFGEGSRLTVL.

This clonotype appeared a single time. This chain connects TRBV2 to TRBJ1-2; possible D gene TRBD1, 5 bases. Trimming left V 2 bases short and J 2 bases short, with 15 bases between. CDR1 and CDR2 (germline): SNHLY, FYNNEI. This CDR3 contains 16 residues. CDR3 sequence: CASSESTRRGNYGYTF. The CDR3 coding sequence is TGTGCCAGCAGTGAATCCACTCGACGGGGGAACTATGGCTACACCTTC.

This clonotype came up many times. For the CDR3, the DNA is TGTGCCTGGAGTGAAATGCTGGCAGGGGATTATTACACAGATACGCAGTATTTT. It specifies CAWSEMLAGDYYTDTQYF. V and J are TRBV30 and TRBJ2-3; D may be TRBD1 (6 bases). In germline, CDR1 is GTSNPN, CDR2 SVGIG (reference sequence). The V and J ends lost 1 base and 2 bases respectively, with 22 bases between them. The CDR3 loop spans 18 amino acids.

The gene calls are TRBV29-1 and TRBJ1-5, with 8 bases fitting TRBD1. Germline CDR1 SQVTM, CDR2 ANQGSEA. The CDR3 has 13 residues. After removal of 5 bases from V and 5 bases from J, the junction contained 5 bases not matched to a gene. The CDR3, as DNA: TGCAGCGTTTCGGACAGGGTGGATCAGCCCCAGCATTTT. This encodes CSVSDRVDQPQHF.

The chain uses TRBV5-1 and TRBJ2-5; 9 nucleotides agree with TRBD1. The CDR3 has 14 amino acids. Unmatched junction bases numbered 5, after V lost 3 bases and J lost 5 bases. Germline V gene sequence: CDR1 SGHRS, CDR2 YFSETQ. Here the CDR3 DNA reads TGCGCCAGCAGCTGGGGGACAGGGAGGGAGACCCAGTACTTC. As protein: CASSWGTGRETQYF.

This clonotype was detected many times. The chain recombines TRBV5-8 with TRBJ2-3, with TRBD2 matching 8 bases. Germline V gene lookup returns CDR1 SGHTS and CDR2 YDEGEE. This CDR3 has 16 amino acids. The trim removed 1 base at V and 6 bases at J, leaving 10 bases unmatched. CDR3 nucleotide sequence: TGTGCCAGCAGCTTGCAGGCTAGCGGGTTCGTGGATACGCAGTATTTT. Its translation is CASSLQASGFVDTQYF.

A remark on this clonotype: Since a much larger clone is just one base distant, this may be a read error. This CDR3 fails to terminate in the conserved phenylalanine or tryptophan, so it likely reflects a read error. The CDR3 here is CASSLESLDQPQHL. CDR3 DNA: TGCGCCAGCAGCTTGGAATCATTAGATCAGCCCCAGCATCTT. The chain is built from TRBV5-1 and TRBJ1-5; D remains unclear. Germline V gene lookup returns CDR1 SGHRS and CDR2 YFSETQ. This CDR3 contains 14 residues. Trimming removed 0 bases from V and 5 bases from J, with 9 bases in between.

This clonotype was detected many times. V gene TRBV20-1 combines with J gene TRBJ1-2, with TRBD1 identical over 7 bases. There are 14 residues in the CDR3. The V gene end was trimmed by 6 bases and the J gene end by 6 bases; junction bases not matched to a gene: 13. Germline V gives CDR1 DFQATT, CDR2 SNEGSKA (reference sequence). The CDR3 loop is CSATRDSDIDGYTF. In nucleotides, the CDR3 is TGCAGTGCCACCCGGGACAGCGATATCGATGGCTACACCTTC.

The table lists this clonotype with many counts. The chain carries TRBV12-3 or TRBV12-4 and TRBJ1-3, with D hard to call. The CDR3 is 13 residues long. V lost 5 bases, J lost 0 bases, and 5 bases lay in between. CDR3 coding DNA: TGTGCCAGCAGTGCCGTCTCTGGAAACACCATATATTTT. As protein: CASSAVSGNTIYF.

Points on this clonotype: One junction end disagrees with the germline gene, perhaps due to a read error. The chain carries TRBV10-3 and TRBJ2-2; D is undetermined. Germline CDR1 is ENHRY and CDR2 is SYGVKD. The CDR3 runs to 12 residues. The DNA of the CDR3 is TGCGCTGGAAACACGGGTACCGGGGAGCTGTTTTTT. The encoded protein is CAGNTGTGELFF.

There are a few counts of this clonotype. The chain recombines TRBV5-1 with TRBJ2-2, with D possibly matching TRBD1 (5 bases). The length of the CDR3 is 15 residues. CDR1 is SGHRS, CDR2 YFSETQ, per germline. V shed 1 base and J shed 4 bases, with 11 bases lying between them. The CDR3 loop is CASSLHQGGTGELFF. CDR3 bases: TGCGCCAGCAGCTTGCATCAGGGTGGCACCGGGGAGCTGTTTTTT. The full variable domain, in which reference TRBV5-1 and TRBJ2-2 provide the parts outside the CDR3, is KAGVTQTPRYLIKTRGQQVTLSCSPISGHRSVSWYQQTPGQGLQFLFEYFSETQRNKGNFPGRFSGRQFSNSRSEMNVSTLELGDSALYLCASSLHQGGTGELFFGEGSRLTVL.